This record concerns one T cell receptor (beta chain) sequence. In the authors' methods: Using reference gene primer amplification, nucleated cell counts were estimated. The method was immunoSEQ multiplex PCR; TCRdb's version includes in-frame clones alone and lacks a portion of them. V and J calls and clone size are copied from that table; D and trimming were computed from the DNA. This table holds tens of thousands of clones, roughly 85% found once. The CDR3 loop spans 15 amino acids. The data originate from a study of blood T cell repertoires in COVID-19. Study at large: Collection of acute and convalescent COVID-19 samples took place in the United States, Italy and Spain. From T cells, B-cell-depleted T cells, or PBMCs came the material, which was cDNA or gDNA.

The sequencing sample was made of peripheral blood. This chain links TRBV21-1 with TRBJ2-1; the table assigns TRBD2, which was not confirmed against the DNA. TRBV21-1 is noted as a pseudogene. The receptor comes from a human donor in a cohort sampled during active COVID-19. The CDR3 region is CASSFWGGNYNEQFF. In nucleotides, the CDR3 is TGTGCCAGCAGCTTTTGGGGGGGGAACTACAATGAGCAGTTCTTC.